This passage covers 29 T cell receptor beta chains from one sample sequenced in a study of cytomegalovirus exposure and HLA in healthy donors. Use of 60 Vbeta and 13 Jbeta primers characterized the PCR. Libraries were prepared by immunoSEQ multiplex PCR; TCRdb keeps only in-frame clonotypes and omits some of them. The table has 180,000 or so clones, 65% to 85% seen once. Sequenced sample: PBMCs. The receptors stem from a girl aged 5-17 years in good health and CMV-seropositive.

The chain joins TRBV6-5 to TRBJ2-3; 8 bases map to TRBD2. CDR3 size: 13 residues. V trimming: 8 bases; J trimming: 2 bases; junction bases outside the gene matches: 3. CDR1 and CDR2 from the germline V gene are MNHEY and SVGAGI. In DNA, the CDR3 is TGTGCCAGCGGGGGACTAGTCACAGATACGCAGTATTTT. It translates to CASGGLVTDTQYF.

The chain recombines TRBV6-6 with TRBJ1-3, with D unclear. Trimming left V 4 bases short and J 2 bases short, with 12 bases between. The CDR3 runs 15 residues. Germline loops: CDR1 MNHNY, CDR2 SVGAGI (reference sequence). CDR3 residues: CASSSPRRPGNTIYF. The CDR3 nucleotides are TGTGCCAGCAGTTCCCCCCGGAGACCTGGAAACACCATATATTTT.

This clone has a single count. The V gene is TRBV29-1, the J gene TRBJ1-1; D is unresolved. The CDR3 sequence is 13 residues long. Germline V gives CDR1 SQVTM, CDR2 ANQGSEA. The V gene lost 4 bases and the J gene lost 2 bases, with 11 bases spanning the gap. CDR3 nucleotides: TGCAGCGTTGCAACCCTCAGTAACACTGAAGCTTTCTTT. Translating it yields CSVATLSNTEAFF.

The rearrangement links TRBV4-1 to TRBJ1-2; the D gene is possibly TRBD1 (5 bases). The CDR3 contains 14 residues. V dropped 1 base and J dropped 2 bases, with 8 bases sitting between them. CDR1 MGHRA and CDR2 YSYEKL come from the germline V gene. CDR3 DNA sequence: TGCGCCAGCAGCCAAGTAGGACAAAACTATGGCTACACCTTC. Its protein product is CASSQVGQNYGYTF.

V and J are TRBV7-9 and TRBJ2-5; possibly TRBD2 for D (5 bases). Germline V CDR1 and CDR2: SEHNR, FQNEAQ (reference sequence). The CDR3 covers 11 residues. Trimming removed 11 bases at V and 5 bases at J, with 12 bases between. In DNA, the CDR3 is TGTGCCGGCGTCACGGGGGAGACCCAGTACTTC. Translated, it gives CAGVTGETQYF.

The genes are TRBV19 and TRBJ2-1; 11 bases align to TRBD2. CDR3 length equals 18 residues. Germline assignment: CDR1 LNHDA and CDR2 SQIVND (reference sequence). V was pared by 0 bases and J by 0 bases, with 4 bases of the junction left unmatched. CDR3 sequence reads: CASSIDGLAGPSYNEQFF. The CDR3 nucleotides read TGTGCCAGTAGTATAGATGGACTAGCGGGCCCCTCCTACAATGAGCAGTTCTTC.

This chain links TRBV7-6 with TRBJ1-1; a weak D match, TRBD1 (6 bases). The CDR3 contains 14 residues. V was cut by 2 bases and J by 5 bases, with 12 bases left in between. CDR1 is SGHVS and CDR2 is FNYEAQ in the germline V gene. This chain's CDR3 is CASSLTITGTEAFF. CDR3 DNA: TGTGCCAGCAGCTTAACTATAACAGGGACTGAAGCTTTCTTT. The variable domain in full, with the rest retrieved from reference TRBV7-6 and TRBJ1-1, is GAGVSQSPRYKVTKRGQDVALRCDPISGHVSLYWYRQALGQGPEFLTYFNYEAQQDKSGLPNDRFSAERPEGSISTLTIQRTEQRDSAMYRCASSLTITGTEAFFGQGTRLTVV.

V is TRBV4-3 and J is TRBJ2-3; TRBD2 aligns across 9 bases. J gave up 1 base and V 4 bases, and 0 bases lay outside the gene matches. CDR1 is LGHNA and CDR2 is YSLEER in the germline V gene. The CDR3 consists of 14 residues. CDR3 coding DNA: TGCGCCAGCAGCCTAGCGGGGGGCACAGATACGCAGTATTTT. This sequence encodes CASSLAGGTDTQYF.

This clone appeared a single time. This chain joins TRBV4-1 and TRBJ2-1; 11 nucleotides match TRBD2. V shed 5 bases and J 7 bases; nucleotides not matched to a gene: 4. Germline CDR1 and CDR2: MGHRA and YSYEKL. This CDR3 region has 14 residues. CDR3 in amino acids: CASSYTSGSNEQFF. CDR3 nucleotide sequence: TGCGCCAGCAGCTATACTAGCGGGAGTAATGAGCAGTTCTTC.

The J gene is TRBJ1-5, the V gene TRBV2; 8 nucleotides match TRBD1. This CDR3 contains 14 residues. V trimming: 1 base; J trimming: 4 bases; junction bases outside the gene matches: 0. The germline CDR1 and CDR2 sequences are SNHLY and FYNNEI. In DNA, the CDR3 is TGTGCCAGCAGTGAAGGACAGGGGAATCAGCCCCAGCATTTT. The encoded protein is CASSEGQGNQPQHF.

The rearrangement joins TRBV5-6 to TRBJ2-7, with D possibly being TRBD1 (5 bases). This CDR3 contains 18 residues. Germline V lookup: CDR1 SGHDT, CDR2 YYEEEE. The germline V and J ends were trimmed by 3 bases and 7 bases, with 29 bases remaining between them. This CDR3 is CASSSTSQDAGWLWEQYF. CDR3 bases: TGTGCCAGCAGCTCGACTTCCCAGGATGCAGGGTGGCTCTGGGAGCAGTACTTC.

The table lists this clone with a few counts. As DNA, the CDR3 is TGCGCCAGCAGCCCGGTAGCAGTGAATGAGCAGTTCTTC. Its translation: CASSPVAVNEQFF. The chain is built from TRBV5-1 and TRBJ2-1; D not certain. CDR3 length: 13 amino acids. CDR1 is SGHRS and CDR2 is YFSETQ in the germline V gene. Deletions cut 4 bases from V and 7 bases from J, with 12 bases between.

The V and J genes are TRBV6-1 and TRBJ1-1, with D possibly TRBD1 on 6 matching bases. Trimming removed 6 bases from V and 8 bases from J, with 10 bases in between. The CDR3 spans 11 residues. Per the germline V gene, CDR1 is MNHNS and CDR2 is SASEGT. The CDR3 bases are TGTGCCAGCAGGGGGGCCATGGAAGCTTTCTTT. It specifies CASRGAMEAFF.

The chain recombines TRBV29-1 with TRBJ1-2; TRBD1 is a possible D gene (5 bases). The CDR3 has 12 residues. The germline gives CDR1 SQVTM, CDR2 ANQGSEA. The ends were cut back, 7 bases at V and 4 bases at J, with 13 bases in the middle. CDR3 sequence: CSASWGFYGYTF. DNA of the CDR3: TGCAGCGCCTCTTGGGGCTTCTATGGCTACACCTTC.

The V and J genes are TRBV10-3 and TRBJ2-2, with TRBD2 as a possible D gene (5 bases). Germline V gene data show CDR1 as ENHRY and CDR2 as SYGVKD. CDR3 length equals 16 residues. Deletions cut 11 bases from V and 1 base from J, with 20 bases between. The CDR3 bases are TGTGCCGCAACTACACCTACTAGGTGGAACACCGGGGAGCTGTTTTTT. Its protein is CAATTPTRWNTGELFF.

The J gene is TRBJ2-7, the V gene TRBV13, with 11 bases that match TRBD1. The CDR3 is made up of 14 amino acids. The V gene's germline CDR1 is PRHDT and CDR2 FYEKMQ (reference sequence). V lost 6 bases, J lost 7 bases, and 8 bases stayed unmatched. The CDR3 DNA reads TGTGCCAGCAGTCTAGGACAGGGGGCTGGGGAGCAGTACTTC. Translation gives CASSLGQGAGEQYF.

The J gene is TRBJ2-7, the V gene TRBV7-3; 11 nucleotides align to TRBD1. With V trimmed by 5 bases and J by 7 bases, 10 bases remained unmatched. CDR3 length: 15 amino acids. Germline values: CDR1 SGHTA, CDR2 FQGTGA. This CDR3 reads CASSPRDRGSGEQYF. In nucleotides, the CDR3 is TGTGCCAGCAGCCCCAGGGACAGGGGGTCGGGAGAGCAGTACTTC.

The chain is built from TRBV27 and TRBJ2-7, with 7 bases aligning to TRBD1. Germline V gene lookup returns CDR1 MNHEY and CDR2 SMNVEV (reference sequence). Unmatched junction bases numbered 2, after V lost 0 bases and J lost 3 bases. This CDR3 is 14 amino acids long. The CDR3 spells CASSLSGGGYEQYF. The CDR3 coding sequence is TGTGCCAGCAGTTTATCAGGGGGCGGCTACGAGCAGTACTTC.

This chain connects TRBV28 to TRBJ2-6; 8 nucleotides match TRBD1. Germline V CDR1 and CDR2: MDHEN, SYDVKM. The V and J ends lost 10 bases and 11 bases, in that order; junction bases with no gene match: 7. This CDR3 comprises 12 residues. As DNA, the CDR3 is TGTGCCACCTCACAGGGGGATCACGTCCTGACTTTC. It translates to CATSQGDHVLTF.

This clone was seen a few times. This chain connects TRBV30 to TRBJ1-2; D is perhaps TRBD1 (5 bases). The length of the CDR3 is 14 residues. Germline CDR1 GTSNPN, CDR2 SVGIG (reference sequence). Trimming removed 3 bases at V and 3 bases at J, with 14 bases between. DNA for the CDR3: TGTGCCTGGAGCCGGGGGATCTCGGACTATGGCTACACCTTC. Protein: CAWSRGISDYGYTF.

This clone is a singleton in its sample. V gene TRBV11-2 combines with J gene TRBJ2-1, with D possibly matching TRBD1 (5 bases). With 5 bases removed from V and 4 bases from J, the gap between germline ends came to 21 bases. This CDR3 is 17 amino acids long. The germline V gene has CDR1 SGHAT and CDR2 FQNNGV. The CDR3 loop reads CASSLLDSRLFYNEQFF. Here the CDR3 DNA reads TGTGCCAGCAGCCTCCTTGACAGCCGACTTTTTTACAATGAGCAGTTCTTC.

The chain combines TRBV11-3 with TRBJ2-1, with D perhaps TRBD1 (6 bases). The V end was cut by 5 bases, the J end by 8 bases, with 10 bases between. This CDR3 comprises 12 residues. CDR1 SGHNT and CDR2 YENEEA come from the germline V gene. CDR3 sequence (DNA): TGTGCCAGCAGCCCTCAGGGGTATGAGCAGTTCTTC. Its protein is CASSPQGYEQFF.

The rearrangement links TRBV5-6 to TRBJ1-1; 8 positions agree with TRBD1. J was trimmed by 11 bases and V by 2 bases; bases with no gene match: 8. This CDR3 contains 13 residues. CDR1 and CDR2 from the germline V gene are SGHDT and YYEEEE. The chain's CDR3 is CASSFQTGATAFF. CDR3 DNA: TGTGCCAGCAGCTTTCAGACAGGGGCGACGGCTTTCTTT.

The J gene is TRBJ1-6, the V gene TRBV5-4; the D gene is possibly TRBD1 (6 bases). The CDR3 covers 15 residues. V lost 5 bases to trimming and J lost 9 bases, with 18 bases between them. Looked up from germline, CDR1 is SGHNT and CDR2 is YYREEE (reference sequence). In DNA, the CDR3 is TGTGCCAGCAGTCGGGATGGCAGGGGTAGTTCACCCCTCCACTTT. As protein: CASSRDGRGSSPLHF.

The rearrangement joins TRBV5-8 to TRBJ2-1, with D possibly matching TRBD2 (5 bases). Germline V CDR1 and CDR2: SGHTS, YDEGEE. The V end was cut by 4 bases, the J end by 7 bases, with 21 bases between. The CDR3 consists of 16 residues. The CDR3 nucleotides are TGTGCCAGCAGCCCGGGGATCTCCGTGGGTCGGAATGAGCAGTTCTTC. Encoded protein: CASSPGISVGRNEQFF.

The V and J genes are TRBV11-2 and TRBJ1-2, with a tentative D call TRBD1 (5 bases). The CDR3 runs to 18 residues. Trimming took off 4 bases at V and 0 bases at J, with 21 bases between the two ends. Germline loops: CDR1 SGHAT, CDR2 FQNNGV. The CDR3: CASSSVLFARDSNYGYTF. The DNA of the CDR3 is TGTGCCAGCAGCTCCGTTTTATTCGCCAGGGATTCTAACTATGGCTACACCTTC.

This chain joins TRBV19 and TRBJ2-3, with D tentatively TRBD1 (6 bases). Germline CDR1 is LNHDA and CDR2 is SQIVND (reference sequence). The CDR3 sequence is 17 residues long. Trimming removed 4 bases at V and 6 bases at J, with 23 bases between. Here the CDR3 reads CASSTRDKPPSHDTQYF. The CDR3 bases are TGTGCCAGTAGTACAAGGGACAAACCTCCGAGTCATGATACGCAGTATTTT.

In this sample, this clone turned up a few times. The chain combines TRBV9 with TRBJ2-5; D perhaps matches TRBD2 (6 bases). V was clipped by 0 bases and J by 5 bases, with 26 bases between them. Germline V gives CDR1 SGDLS, CDR2 YYNGEE. The length of the CDR3 is 19 residues. CDR3 loop: CASSVVAKAGGGTWETQYF. The CDR3 DNA follows: TGTGCCAGCAGCGTAGTTGCTAAAGCTGGAGGCGGGACCTGGGAGACCCAGTACTTC.

This clone was picked up one time. The chain links TRBV25-1 to TRBJ1-4, with 8 positions matching TRBD1. Germline V gives CDR1 MGHDK, CDR2 SYGVNS. This CDR3 is 15 amino acids long. The V segment lost 4 bases and the J segment 3 bases; nucleotides outside the gene matches: 4. The DNA of the CDR3 is TGTGCCAGCAGTGCAAACAGGGGGGCTAATGAAAAACTGTTTTTT. Translated: CASSANRGANEKLFF.